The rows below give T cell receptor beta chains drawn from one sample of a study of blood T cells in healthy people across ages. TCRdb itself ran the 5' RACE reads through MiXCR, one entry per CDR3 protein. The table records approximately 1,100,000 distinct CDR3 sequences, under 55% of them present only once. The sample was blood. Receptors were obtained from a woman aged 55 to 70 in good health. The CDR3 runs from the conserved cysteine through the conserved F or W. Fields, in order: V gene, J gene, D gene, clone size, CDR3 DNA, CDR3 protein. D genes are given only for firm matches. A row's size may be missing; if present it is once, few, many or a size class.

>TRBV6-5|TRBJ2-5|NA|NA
TGTGCCAGCAGTTCCCTTGGGGGAGGCCAAGAGACCCAGTACTTC
CASSSLGGGQETQYF
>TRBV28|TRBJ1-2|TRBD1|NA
TGTGCCAGCACTCAGGGCACCAGGGGGTATGGCTACACCTTC
CASTQGTRGYGYTF
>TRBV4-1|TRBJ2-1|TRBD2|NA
TGCGCCAGCAGCCCGCGGGGGGCAAGCGGGAGGGCCTCGGACTACAATGAGCAGTTCTTC
CASSPRGASGRASDYNEQFF
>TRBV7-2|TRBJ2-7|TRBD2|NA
TGTGCCAGCAGCTTACCGCGGGGGTATGGCGAGCAGTACTTC
CASSLPRGYGEQYF
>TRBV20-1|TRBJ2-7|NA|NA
TGCAGTGCTAGAGGATTGGGGGTCCACGAGCAGTACTTC
CSARGLGVHEQYF
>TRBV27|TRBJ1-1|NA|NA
TGTGCCAGCAGTTTCTCTCAGGGGAACACTGAAGCTTTCTTT
CASSFSQGNTEAFF
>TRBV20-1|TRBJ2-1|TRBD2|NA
TGCAGTGCTAGAGCCGCCAGCGGGAGGAACAATGAGCAGTTCTTC
CSARAASGRNNEQFF
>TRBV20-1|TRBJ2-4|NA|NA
TGCAGTGCTAACCCACGGCGCGGGCAACTAGCCAAAAACATTCAGTACTTC
CSANPRRGQLAKNIQYF
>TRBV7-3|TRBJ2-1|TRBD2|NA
TGTGCCAGCAGCACGAAAAGCGGGGCTGAGCAGTTCTTC
CASSTKSGAEQFF
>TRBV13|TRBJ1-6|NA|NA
TGTGCCAGCAGCCCTGGGGCAGGGGCCAGGCATAATTCACCCCTCCACTTT
CASSPGAGARHNSPLHF
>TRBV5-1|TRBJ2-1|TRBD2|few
TGCGCCAGCGCCCAAACTAGCGCGACCTACAATGAGCAGTTCTTC
CASAQTSATYNEQFF
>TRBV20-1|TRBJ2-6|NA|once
TGCAGTGCTAGAGACACCGACCGGACTGGGGCCAACGTCCTGACTTTT
CSARDTDRTGANVLTF
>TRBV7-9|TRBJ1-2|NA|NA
TGTGCCAGCAGCCCAGTCGGGGCAGGCTACACCTTC
CASSPVGAGYTF
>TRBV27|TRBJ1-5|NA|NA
TGTGCCAGCAGTATACAAACACCGCCGGCTAATCAGCCCCAGCATTTT
CASSIQTPPANQPQHF
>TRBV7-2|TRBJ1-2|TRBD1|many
TGTGCCAGCAGCGTGACAGGGGGCAACTATGGCTACACCTTC
CASSVTGGNYGYTF
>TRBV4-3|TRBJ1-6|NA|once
TGCGCCAGCAGCCAAGTTGTCGACAGTCCATTCGCAGCCTATAATTCACCCCTCCACTTT
CASSQVVDSPFAAYNSPLHF
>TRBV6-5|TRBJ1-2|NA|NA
TGTGCCAGCAGTCTTGTGACAGGAGGTCCTTTTGGCTACACCTTC
CASSLVTGGPFGYTF
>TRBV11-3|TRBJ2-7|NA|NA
TGTGCCAGCAGCTTAGATGGGTCGGCAGCGCCCTACGAGCAGTACTTC
CASSLDGSAAPYEQYF
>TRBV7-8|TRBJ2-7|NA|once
TGTGCCAGCAGCGTGGCGGTGGAAGAGCAGTACTTC
CASSVAVEEQYF
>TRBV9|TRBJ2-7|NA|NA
TGTGCCAGCAGCGTAGCTTCGGGATTGGCCCCCTACGAGCAGTACTTC
CASSVASGLAPYEQYF
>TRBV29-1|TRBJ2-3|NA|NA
TGCAGCGTTGCGCTCAGGGACATAACAGATACGCAGTATTTT
CSVALRDITDTQYF
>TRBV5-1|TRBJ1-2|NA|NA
TGCGCCAGCAGCCTCGGGACGCCGAGAGGCTACACCTTC
CASSLGTPRGYTF
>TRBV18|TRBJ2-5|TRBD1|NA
TGTGCCAGCTCACCATTTCCCGGGACAGGGGCGGCACGAGAGACCCAGTACTTC
CASSPFPGTGAARETQYF
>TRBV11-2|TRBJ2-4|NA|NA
TGTGCCAGCAGCTTACGATCTCGTGGGGCTAGTGACATTCAGTACTTC
CASSLRSRGASDIQYF
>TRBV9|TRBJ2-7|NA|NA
TGCGCCAGCAGCGGAGTAGACTCCTACGAGCAGTACTTC
CASSGVDSYEQYF
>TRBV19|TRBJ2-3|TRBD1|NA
TGTGCCAGTAGTATGCGCCAGGGGGCAAGAACAGATACGCAGTATTTT
CASSMRQGARTDTQYF
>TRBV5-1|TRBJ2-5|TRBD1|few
TGCGCCAGCACCCTGCAAGGACAGGGCGAGACCCAGTACTTC
CASTLQGQGETQYF
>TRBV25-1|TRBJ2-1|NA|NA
TGTGCCAGCAGTGAATGGGGGGTGGGCGGCGACAATGAGCAGTTCTTT
CASSEWGVGGDNEQFF
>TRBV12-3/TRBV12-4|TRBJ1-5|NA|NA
TGTGCCAGCAGTGTTTATCTGGATCAGCCCCAGCATTTT
CASSVYLDQPQHF
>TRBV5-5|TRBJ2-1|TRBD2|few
TGTGCCAGCAGCTTCCAAGCGGGAATCTCCTACAATGAGCAGTTCTTC
CASSFQAGISYNEQFF
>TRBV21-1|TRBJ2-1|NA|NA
TGTGCCAGCAGCAAAGCGCAGGGTAATGAGCAGTTCTTC
CASSKAQGNEQFF
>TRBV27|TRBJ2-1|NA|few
TGTGCCAGCAGTTTCGACCGGGACGAGCAGTTCTTC
CASSFDRDEQFF
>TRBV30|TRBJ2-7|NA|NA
TGTGCCTGGAGCGAGATGGGGGGCTACGAGCAGTACTTC
CAWSEMGGYEQYF
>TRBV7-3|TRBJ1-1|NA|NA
TGTGCCAGCAGCTCTGGGGCAGGGAGTGAAGCTTTCTTT
CASSSGAGSEAFF
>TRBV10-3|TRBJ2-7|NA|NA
TGTGCCACCAGTGAGCTGATGGGCGAGCAGTACTTC
CATSELMGEQYF
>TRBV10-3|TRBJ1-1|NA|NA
TGTGCCATCAGTGAGATCCGGAACTCTTGGACTTTCTTT
CAISEIRNSWTFF
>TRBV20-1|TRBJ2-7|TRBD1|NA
TGCAGTGCCAGCCCCCGGACAGGGGACTACGAGCAGTACTTC
CSASPRTGDYEQYF
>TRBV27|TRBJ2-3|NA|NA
TGTGCCAGCAGCCCCCTGGCAGGGAGACCCACAGATACGCAGTATTTT
CASSPLAGRPTDTQYF
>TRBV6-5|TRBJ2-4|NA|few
TGTGCCAGCAGTTACGATTTCGGGCAGGGGTTAAAAGAGCAGTACTTC
CASSYDFGQGLKEQYF
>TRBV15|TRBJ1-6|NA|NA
TGTGCCACCAGCAGAAATTTCCAAAATTCACCCCTCCACTTT
CATSRNFQNSPLHF
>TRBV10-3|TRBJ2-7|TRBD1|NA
TGTGCCATCAGTGTGCAGGGGGAGAACGAGCAGTACTTC
CAISVQGENEQYF
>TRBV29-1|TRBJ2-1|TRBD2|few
TGCAGCGGGAGAGGGACTAGCGGGTTCAATGAGCAGTTCTTC
CSGRGTSGFNEQFF
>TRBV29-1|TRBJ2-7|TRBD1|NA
TGCAGCGTCGGGGGACAGGGTAACTCCTACGAGCAGTACTTC
CSVGGQGNSYEQYF
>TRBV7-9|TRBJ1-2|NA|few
TGTGCCAGCAGCTTCGGTATAAACTATGGCTACACCTTC
CASSFGINYGYTF
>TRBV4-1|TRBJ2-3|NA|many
TGCGCCAGCAGCCAAGATACAGATACGCAGTATTTT
CASSQDTDTQYF
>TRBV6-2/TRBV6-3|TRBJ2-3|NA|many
TGTGCCAGCACCACACCGGGGAGTAGCACAGATACGCAGTATTTT
CASTTPGSSTDTQYF
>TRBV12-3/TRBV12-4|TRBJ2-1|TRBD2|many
TGTGCCAGCAGTTTGACTAGCGCCACAAACAATGAGCAGTTCTTC
CASSLTSATNNEQFF
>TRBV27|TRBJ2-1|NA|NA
TGTGCCAGCAGTTTAGGGCCCGGGTACAATGAGCAGTTCTTC
CASSLGPGYNEQFF
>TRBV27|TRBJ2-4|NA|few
TGTGCCAGCAGTCCTCAGGGGATTGAGGACATTCAGTACTTC
CASSPQGIEDIQYF
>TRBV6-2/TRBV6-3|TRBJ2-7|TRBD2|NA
TGTGCCAGCAGTTACCTCGGGACTAGCGGGAGTTACTCCTACGAGCAGTACTTC
CASSYLGTSGSYSYEQYF
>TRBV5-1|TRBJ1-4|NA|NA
TGCGCCAGCAGCTGGGGGGGAAAAACTATGACTCGGTCAAATGAAAAACTGTTTTTT
CASSWGGKTMTRSNEKLFF
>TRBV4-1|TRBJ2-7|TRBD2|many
TGCGCCAGCAGCCAAGAAGTTAGCGGGAGTGGTTTGGGGGAGCAGTACTTC
CASSQEVSGSGLGEQYF
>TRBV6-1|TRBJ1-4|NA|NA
TGTGCCAGCAAGGAAATTCCGGGGCCCGGGTCCGCTAATGAAAAACTGTTTTTT
CASKEIPGPGSANEKLFF
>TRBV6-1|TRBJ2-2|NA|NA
TGTGCCAGCAGTAACACCGGGCGGCTGTTTTTT
CASSNTGRLFF
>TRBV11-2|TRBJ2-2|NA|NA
TGTGCCAGCAGCTTAGTTACAGGTGGTATGAACACCGGGGAGCTGTTTTTT
CASSLVTGGMNTGELFF
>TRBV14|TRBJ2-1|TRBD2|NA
TGTGCCAGCGATAGAGCGGGAAAATACAATGAGCAGTTCTTC
CASDRAGKYNEQFF
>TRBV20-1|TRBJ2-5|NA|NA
TGCAGTACCGGGAGTAACCAAGAGACCCAGTACTTC
CSTGSNQETQYF
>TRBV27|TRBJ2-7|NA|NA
TGTGCCAGCGGTCCCCGGGGGTACGAGCAGTACTTC
CASGPRGYEQYF
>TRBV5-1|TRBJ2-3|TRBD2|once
TGCGCCAGCAGCTTGGAACTAGCGGGCCCAGATACGCAGTATTTT
CASSLELAGPDTQYF
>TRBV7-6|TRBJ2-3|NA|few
TGTGCCAGCAGCTTATCGGGCCTCCCCTCCGATACGCAGTATTTT
CASSLSGLPSDTQYF